This T cell receptor beta chain stems from a study of cytomegalovirus exposure and HLA in healthy donors (dated 2017 in TCRdb). A note on the overall study: According to a later analysis, the roughly 130 validation repertoires were produced on the same platform as the 666 repertoires of the first cohort. To predict cytomegalovirus infection status, the study combined high-throughput TCR immunosequencing, statistical association of individual TCRs with disease status, and machine learning. Besides the first cohort of 500 to 700 subjects, a separate validation cohort made up of over 95 different subjects was used. The study aimed to test whether cataloging public T cell receptors could reveal signatures of past pathogen exposure. Results and caveats for the whole study, not just this receptor: The validation cohort had no HLA typing available for a later analysis, so co-occurrence within that cohort was assessed over all 130 or so repertoires. Subsequent analysis determined that TCRs grouped into clusters in the first cohort also showed a tendency toward co-occurrence across the approximately 110 validation repertoires, and 90% to 95% of cluster scores exceeded 0. The study gave a list of roughly 150 TCR beta chains associated with cytomegalovirus. Across donors, most TCR sequences were observed very rarely, whereas some public TCRs were present in many individuals. A few of the identified cytomegalovirus-associated TCR beta chains were confirmed in vitro to be specific for cytomegalovirus antigens. It was suggested by the authors that the approach could potentially be generalized to other disease states and immunological phenotypes. In both the original and validation cohorts, the classifier was reported to diagnose cytomegalovirus status with high specificity and sensitivity.

To prepare the library, the immunoSEQ multiplex PCR assay was applied. The original pipeline was this. A statistical classification framework was built for diagnosing cytomegalovirus status from the catalog of TCR beta chain sequences. The clones in this table, taken by TCRdb from immuneACCESS, are in-frame only. Not every clone is retained; where verified, under half of the shortfall comes from an unresolved V gene, and the cause of the rest is unknown. Clone size and the V and J calls come from that table; the DNA yielded D and trimming. This sample comprises 120,000 or so clones, 89% of them detected only once. 1% to 1.4% of the sample rests with the top ten. Note on this clone: The clone's antigen remains unknown. No clone much larger than this one lies a single base away; base qualities are absent.

Separate from the approximately 670-subject first cohort, the validation cohort of roughly 110 subjects was the group to which the donors belonged. From the cysteine through the phenylalanine, the CDR3 covers 14 amino acids. CDR3 DNA only is kept here, 42 bases in frame from base 1. CDR1 and CDR2, per the germline V gene (reference sequence), are SGHNT and YYREEE. The junction shows trimming of 10 bases on V and 7 bases on J, and the gene matches do not reach 16 bases of it. Sequenced sample: PBMCs. The receptor was derived from a woman aged 18-29 years in good health and CMV-seronegative. Recombination linked TRBV5-4 to TRBJ1-2; TRBD1 fits 7 bases in the junction. The CDR3 sequence is CAFERTGDRPGYTF. At the DNA level, the sequence is TGTGCCTTTGAGAGGACAGGCGACCGTCCTGGCTACACCTTC. Outside the CDR3, residues come from the reference TRBV5-4 and TRBJ1-2 proteins, so the full variable domain is: ETGVTQSPTHLIKTRGQQVTLRCSSQSGHNTVSWYQQALGQGPQFIFQYYREEENGRGNFPPRFSGLQFPNYSSELNVNALELDDSALYLCAFERTGDRPGYTFGSGTRLTVV.